This T cell receptor beta chain was profiled in a study of metastatic and nonmetastatic thyroid tumors. Study results and caveats: According to reports, the diversity of TCR beta was significantly higher in malignant thyroid tumors than in benign nodules, and this held in both blood and tumor samples.

Germline loops: CDR1 ENHRY, CDR2 SYGVKD. The CDR3 runs 15 residues. Trimming removed 4 bases from V and 0 bases from J, with 12 bases in between. This clone was counted ten times or more. As yet, its antigen is unknown. Original methodology: Across clinicopathological groups, CDR3 differences served as the basis for building a distant-metastasis classifier for papillary thyroid cancer. Via MiXCR, TCRdb re-called the PCR reads. Here the V and J calls rest on TCRdb's processing, not on the authors' analysis. The repertoire holds roughly 20,000 clones, with 20% to 25% as singletons. Thyroid surgery had not been preceded by any treatment in any patient.

V usage is TRBV10-3 and J usage is TRBJ1-1, with D maybe TRBD1 (6 bases). The sample consisted of tumor tissue. This sequence originates from a male donor with papillary thyroid cancer or a benign thyroid nodule (not recorded which). Some clones in this sample may be carry-over from other donors' samples. CDR3 sequence (DNA): TGTGCCATCAGTGGACCACAGGGCGTGAACACTGAAGCTTTCTTT. It is translated as CAISGPQGVNTEAFF.